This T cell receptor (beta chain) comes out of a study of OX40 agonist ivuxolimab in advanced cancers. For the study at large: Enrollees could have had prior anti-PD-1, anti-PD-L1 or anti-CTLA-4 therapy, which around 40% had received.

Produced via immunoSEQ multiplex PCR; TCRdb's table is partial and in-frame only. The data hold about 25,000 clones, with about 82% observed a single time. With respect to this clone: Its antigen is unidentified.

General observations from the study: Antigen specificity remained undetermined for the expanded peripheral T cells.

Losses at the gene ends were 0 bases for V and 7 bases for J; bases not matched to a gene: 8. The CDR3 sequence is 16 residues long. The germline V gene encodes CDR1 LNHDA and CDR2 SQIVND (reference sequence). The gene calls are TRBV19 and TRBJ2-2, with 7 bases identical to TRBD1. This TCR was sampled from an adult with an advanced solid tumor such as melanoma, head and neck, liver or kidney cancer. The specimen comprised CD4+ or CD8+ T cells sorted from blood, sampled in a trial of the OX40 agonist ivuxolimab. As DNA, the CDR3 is TGTGCCAGTAGTATAGATCCTCGACAGGGAATCGGGGAGCTGTTTTTT. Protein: CASSIDPRQGIGELFF.